The TCR beta chain described here comes from a study of blood T cell repertoires in COVID-19. As for the study in general: There were acute and convalescent COVID-19 samples, and they came from the United States, Italy and Spain. The analysed material was cDNA or gDNA that came from T cells, B-cell-depleted T cells, or PBMCs.

Per the authors' pipeline: Amplifying reference gene primers gave estimates of nucleated cell counts. Sequencing was performed with immunoSEQ multiplex PCR; in TCRdb, only in-frame clones are kept and a portion is missing. V and J calls plus clone size are reproduced from that table; the DNA served to infer D and trimming. The data hold under 100,000 clones, with roughly 90% observed a single time. CDR1 and CDR2 from the germline V gene are LNHDA and SQIVND (reference sequence). The CDR3 has 15 residues. V shed 4 bases and J shed 7 bases, with 14 bases lying between them. The sequenced material came from peripheral blood. The TCR originated in a woman in her sixties or seventies with acute or convalescent COVID-19. The gene calls are TRBV19 and TRBJ1-6; perhaps TRBD1 as D (6 bases). The CDR3 nucleotides read TGTGCCAGTAGTAAGGGATGGGGGCAAAATTCACCCCTCCACTTT. Protein: CASSKGWGQNSPLHF.